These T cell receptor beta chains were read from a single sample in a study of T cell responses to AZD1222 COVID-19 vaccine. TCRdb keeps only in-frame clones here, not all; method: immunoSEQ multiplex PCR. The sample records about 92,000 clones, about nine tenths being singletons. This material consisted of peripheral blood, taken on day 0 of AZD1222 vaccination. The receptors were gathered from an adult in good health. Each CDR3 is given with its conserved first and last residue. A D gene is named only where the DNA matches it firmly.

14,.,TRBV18,CASSPSGMDYGYTF
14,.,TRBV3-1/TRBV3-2,CASSLTTRTGEQFF
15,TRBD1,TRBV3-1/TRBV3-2,CASSQMTGRANVLTF
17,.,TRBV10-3,CAISDSGTKGGNTEAFF
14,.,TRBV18,CASSPQEYTGELFF
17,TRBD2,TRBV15,CATSRDYGSGTNNEQFF
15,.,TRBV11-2,CASEGSRSYNSPLHF
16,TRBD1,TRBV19,CASSIGTGATNEKLFF
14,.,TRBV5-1,CASSITDGKDTQYF
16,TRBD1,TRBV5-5,CASSRGGTGVEEKLFF
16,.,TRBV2,CASSLDIFANTGELFF
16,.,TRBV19,CATKPGTAGPEGEQYF
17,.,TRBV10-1,CASSESKDPSSTDTQYF
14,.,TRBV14,CASRPTRGVGELFF
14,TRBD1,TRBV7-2,CASSLTTGQETQYF
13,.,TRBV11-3,CASSLNSPETQYF
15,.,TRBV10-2,CASLPTGTYPYEQYF
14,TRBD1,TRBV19,CASSGQGNTGELFF
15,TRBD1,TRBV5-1,CASSQGTGGNSPLHF
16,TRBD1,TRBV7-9,CASSLIWTGGNYGYTF
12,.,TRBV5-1,CASSINRVGYTF
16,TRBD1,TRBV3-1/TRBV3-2,CASSQDPTGGYSPLHF
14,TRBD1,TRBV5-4,CASSPDRANEKLFF
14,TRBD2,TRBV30,CAFTPGLQQETQYF